What follows are 29 T cell receptor beta chains derived from one specimen sequenced in a study of cytomegalovirus exposure and HLA in healthy donors. TCRdb keeps only in-frame clones here, not all; method: immunoSEQ multiplex PCR. The sample carries approximately 230,000 clones, roughly 87% recorded once. Sequencing used PBMCs. These TCRs come from a man aged 18 to 30 in good health and CMV-seropositive.

This clone appeared once. The J gene is TRBJ2-7, the V gene TRBV27; tentative D call: TRBD1 (5 bases). Germline loops: CDR1 MNHEY, CDR2 SMNVEV (reference sequence). V lost 3 bases to trimming and J lost 3 bases, with 12 bases between them. The CDR3 contains 14 residues. CDR3 region: CASSFGQGSYEQYF. The CDR3 coding sequence is TGTGCCAGCAGTTTTGGGCAGGGAAGCTACGAGCAGTACTTC.

The V and J genes are TRBV29-1 and TRBJ1-1; D is ambiguous. Germline lookup yields CDR1 SQVTM and CDR2 ANQGSEA. V was shortened by 7 bases and J by 6 bases, with 15 bases between the two germline ends. CDR3 length: 12 amino acids. The CDR3 is CSGIFGRAEAFF. The CDR3 nucleotides read TGCAGCGGTATATTTGGACGCGCTGAAGCTTTCTTT.

This clone was observed a single time. Different DNA sequences within this sample yield the same CDR3. The rearrangement joins TRBV18 to TRBJ2-7; no clear D gene. Trimming removed 6 bases from V and 4 bases from J, with 13 bases in between. From germline, CDR1 is KGHSH and CDR2 LQKENI. The CDR3 runs to 13 residues. The CDR3 DNA reads TGTGCCAGCTCTCCCCCCCAGGCGTACGAGCAGTACTTC. This codes for CASSPPQAYEQYF.

CDR3 sequence (DNA): TGTGCCTGGAGCCTTGGAGGGGGCGAAGCTTTCTTT. Its protein is CAWSLGGGEAFF. The rearrangement uses TRBV30 and TRBJ1-1, with 7 bases fitting TRBD1. The germline V gene encodes CDR1 GTSNPN and CDR2 SVGIG (reference sequence). The CDR3 is 12 amino acids. V shed 3 bases and J 8 bases; nucleotides not matched to a gene: 6.

To note about this clone: Different DNA sequences within this sample yield the same CDR3. The chain links TRBV4-1 to TRBJ1-1; tentative D call: TRBD1 (6 bases). The germline CDR1 and CDR2 sequences are MGHRA and YSYEKL. The CDR3 has 13 amino acids. V lost 8 bases, J lost 6 bases, and 16 bases lay in between. The CDR3 DNA follows: TGCGCCAGCGCTACACAGGGTGGGGCTGAAGCTTTCTTT. It specifies CASATQGGAEAFF.

This chain links TRBV10-3 with TRBJ2-2; possible D gene TRBD1, 7 bases. The CDR3 contains 18 residues. The V end was cut by 0 bases, the J end by 1 base, with 15 bases between. The germline V gene encodes CDR1 ENHRY and CDR2 SYGVKD. Here the CDR3 reads CAISESRWRDRNTGELFF. The CDR3 coding sequence is TGTGCCATCAGTGAGTCAAGGTGGCGGGACAGGAACACCGGGGAGCTGTTTTTT.

The chain is built from TRBV30 and TRBJ1-1, with D unresolved. Trimming pared 1 base from V and 4 bases from J, leaving 7 bases between. Germline V gives CDR1 GTSNPN, CDR2 SVGIG (reference sequence). This CDR3 contains 12 residues. This CDR3 reads CAWSARFTEAFF. CDR3 nucleotides: TGTGCCTGGAGTGCAAGGTTCACTGAAGCTTTCTTT.

The chain combines TRBV7-8 with TRBJ2-7, with TRBD1 matching 7 bases. The V and J ends lost 5 bases and 5 bases, in that order; junction bases with no gene match: 6. The CDR3 runs 13 residues. Germline V gene data show CDR1 as SGHVS and CDR2 as FQNEAQ. In nucleotides, the CDR3 is TGTGCCAGCAGCCCGACAGGGAACCACGAGCAGTACTTC. This translates into CASSPTGNHEQYF.

The genes are TRBV9 and TRBJ2-1, with D hard to call. V lost 3 bases and J 3 bases, leaving 19 bases between the germline ends. Per the germline V gene, CDR1 is SGDLS and CDR2 is YYNGEE. The CDR3 is 17 amino acids. The CDR3 is CASSGRQPTTIYNEQFF. In nucleotides, the CDR3 is TGTGCCAGCAGCGGGCGGCAACCAACGACAATCTACAATGAGCAGTTCTTC.

V usage is TRBV28 and J usage is TRBJ1-5; D ambiguous. The CDR3 consists of 16 residues. Trimming cost V 3 bases and J 0 bases, with 12 bases left between them. Germline values: CDR1 MDHEN, CDR2 SYDVKM. The CDR3 here is CASSFESAPSNQPQHF. In DNA, the CDR3 is TGTGCCAGCAGTTTCGAGTCAGCGCCTAGCAATCAGCCCCAGCATTTT.

The V and J genes are TRBV6-4 and TRBJ2-3; 9 bases map to TRBD2. The V and J ends lost 6 bases and 0 bases, in that order; junction bases with no gene match: 4. The CDR3 covers 15 residues. The germline V gene encodes CDR1 MRHNA and CDR2 SNTAGT. The CDR3, as DNA: TGTGCCAGCAGCCCGACTAGCGGAAGCACAGATACGCAGTATTTT. It codes for CASSPTSGSTDTQYF.

The rearrangement uses TRBV5-6 and TRBJ1-2, with TRBD1 matching 7 bases. After removal of 0 bases from V and 0 bases from J, the junction contained 5 bases not matched to a gene. The CDR3 is made up of 16 amino acids. Germline V gene data show CDR1 as SGHDT and CDR2 as YYEEEE. The CDR3 loop reads CASSLVRTGPNYGYTF. CDR3 DNA sequence: TGTGCCAGCAGCTTGGTGCGGACAGGCCCTAACTATGGCTACACCTTC. The variable domain in full, with the rest retrieved from reference TRBV5-6 and TRBJ1-2, is DAGVTQSPTHLIKTRGQQVTLRCSPKSGHDTVSWYQQALGQGPQFIFQYYEEEERQRGNFPDRFSGHQFPNYSSELNVNALLLGDSALYLCASSLVRTGPNYGYTFGSGTRLTVV.

V usage is TRBV27 and J usage is TRBJ1-1; D is unclear. The V gene's germline CDR1 is MNHEY and CDR2 SMNVEV (reference sequence). Trimming removed 4 bases at V and 3 bases at J, with 12 bases between. The CDR3 contains 14 residues. CDR3 DNA sequence: TGTGCCAGCAGTTCGGACCTCGAGCACACTGAAGCTTTCTTT. Translation gives CASSSDLEHTEAFF.

This clone was observed a single time. The V and J genes are TRBV20-1 and TRBJ2-4; D unclear. From germline, CDR1 is DFQATT and CDR2 SNEGSKA (reference sequence). This CDR3 spans 11 amino acids. Trimming cost V 6 bases and J 5 bases, with 8 bases left between them. The CDR3: CSAKWENIQYF. In DNA, the CDR3 is TGCAGTGCCAAATGGGAAAACATTCAGTACTTC.

The chain links TRBV27 to TRBJ2-7, with 7 bases identical to TRBD2. CDR1 and CDR2 (germline): MNHEY, SMNVEV (reference sequence). The CDR3 has 14 residues. The J segment lost 0 bases and the V segment lost 5 bases, leaving 4 bases of the junction unmatched. CDR3 sequence (DNA): TGTGCCAGCAGTCTAGCGGCTCCCTCCTACGAGCAGTACTTC. It codes for CASSLAAPSYEQYF.

The chain recombines TRBV2 with TRBJ1-5, with D unclear. CDR3 size: 14 residues. Trimming stripped 5 bases from V and 7 bases from J, with 15 bases between. Germline CDR1 reads SNHLY; CDR2 reads FYNNEI. CDR3 coding DNA: TGTGCCAGCAGTCGGTGGCGGGGTAGACAGCCCCAGCATTTT. Its protein is CASSRWRGRQPQHF.

V gene TRBV27 combines with J gene TRBJ2-7, with no clear D. V lost 3 bases and J lost 7, with 13 bases in between. The CDR3 extends over 13 amino acids. Germline CDR1 is MNHEY and CDR2 is SMNVEV (reference sequence). DNA for the CDR3: TGTGCCAGCAGTTTCGACGGCCAACTGGAGCAGTACTTC. Translating gives CASSFDGQLEQYF.

The chain combines TRBV5-6 with TRBJ1-5; the D gene is possibly TRBD1 (5 bases). The CDR3 sequence is 13 residues long. Trimming cost V 0 bases and J 9 bases, with 10 bases left between them. Germline loops: CDR1 SGHDT, CDR2 YYEEEE. The CDR3 is CASSLAQGGPQHF. CDR3 coding DNA: TGTGCCAGCAGCTTGGCCCAGGGAGGGCCCCAGCATTTT. Together with reference TRBV5-6 and TRBJ1-5, the CDR3 gives the full variable domain: DAGVTQSPTHLIKTRGQQVTLRCSPKSGHDTVSWYQQALGQGPQFIFQYYEEEERQRGNFPDRFSGHQFPNYSSELNVNALLLGDSALYLCASSLAQGGPQHFGDGTRLSIL.

The chain recombines TRBV5-4 with TRBJ1-2, with 7 bases matching TRBD1. The germline V gene encodes CDR1 SGHNT and CDR2 YYREEE (reference sequence). The CDR3 is 15 residues long. Trimming removed 0 bases from V and 8 bases from J; junction bases left unmatched: 10. The CDR3 DNA reads as TGTGCCAGCAGCTTGGACCGGGACAGAGTGCGGGGCTACACCTTC. This sequence encodes CASSLDRDRVRGYTF.

The V and J genes are TRBV10-3 and TRBJ2-7; either TRBD1 or TRBD2 may fit D (5 bases each). The CDR3 sequence is 14 residues long. Trimming left V 7 bases short and J 2 bases short, with 15 bases between. The germline V gene has CDR1 ENHRY and CDR2 SYGVKD. CDR3 coding DNA: TGTGCCATCACGAACCGGGACGGAGCCTACGAGCAGTACTTC. This gives the protein CAITNRDGAYEQYF.

The J gene is TRBJ1-5, the V gene TRBV6-1, with a tentative D call TRBD1 (5 bases). Trimming cost V 1 base and J 5 bases, with 9 bases left between them. CDR1 and CDR2 from the germline V gene are MNHNS and SASEGT. The CDR3 covers 14 residues. CDR3 nucleotides: TGTGCCAGCAGTGAAGGTTGGGGGTATCAGCCCCAGCATTTT. Translating it yields CASSEGWGYQPQHF.

The chain has TRBV13 and TRBJ2-7; 7 nucleotides match TRBD1. Germline V gene data show CDR1 as PRHDT and CDR2 as FYEKMQ (reference sequence). Unmatched junction bases numbered 14, after V lost 5 bases and J lost 7 bases. This CDR3 has 15 residues. The DNA for the CDR3 is TGTGCCAGCAGCCCAAGGACAGGAAGGGTTGGGGAGCAGTACTTC. Translated: CASSPRTGRVGEQYF.

V gene TRBV2 combines with J gene TRBJ2-3, with 9 bases that match TRBD1. This CDR3 spans 17 amino acids. Germline trimming cut 3 bases from V and 3 bases from J; bases unmatched to any gene: 10. Per the germline V gene, CDR1 is SNHLY and CDR2 is FYNNEI. The CDR3 protein is CASSDGSTGGFTDTQYF. The DNA for the CDR3 is TGTGCCAGCAGTGATGGGTCGACAGGGGGATTTACAGATACGCAGTATTTT.

This clone appeared many times. This chain joins TRBV7-9 and TRBJ2-7, with TRBD2 identical over 11 bases. CDR3 length equals 18 residues. J lost 2 bases, V lost 5 bases, and 14 bases had no gene match. Germline assignment: CDR1 SEHNR and CDR2 FQNEAQ (reference sequence). The CDR3 nucleotides read TGTGCCAGCAGCCCCACAACTTCTACTAGCGGGAGCCCCTACGAGCAGTACTTC. Translating it yields CASSPTTSTSGSPYEQYF.

About this clone itself: Other nucleotide sequences in the sample specify the same CDR3. This rearrangement joins TRBV5-1 to TRBJ1-1, with D unclear. Trimming pared 0 bases from V and 0 bases from J, leaving 6 bases between. The CDR3 loop spans 14 amino acids. Per the germline V gene, CDR1 is SGHRS and CDR2 is YFSETQ. Here the CDR3 DNA reads TGCGCCAGCAGCTTGGACGGCATGAACACTGAAGCTTTCTTT. Translated, it gives CASSLDGMNTEAFF. The full variable domain, completed using reference TRBV5-1 and TRBJ1-1, is KAGVTQTPRYLIKTRGQQVTLSCSPISGHRSVSWYQQTPGQGLQFLFEYFSETQRNKGNFPGRFSGRQFSNSRSEMNVSTLELGDSALYLCASSLDGMNTEAFFGQGTRLTVV.

This clone was seen once. V usage is TRBV19 and J usage is TRBJ1-1, with 7 bases that match TRBD1. The germline gives CDR1 LNHDA, CDR2 SQIVND (reference sequence). The CDR3 covers 13 residues. V shed 6 bases and J 8 bases; nucleotides not matched to a gene: 9. CDR3 region: CASRETGFVEAFF. CDR3 DNA: TGTGCCAGTAGGGAGACAGGGTTCGTGGAAGCTTTCTTT.

V is TRBV19 and J is TRBJ2-3; 9 bases match TRBD1. With V trimmed by 1 base and J by 4 bases, 9 bases remained unmatched. Germline V gene sequence: CDR1 LNHDA, CDR2 SQIVND (reference sequence). CDR3 size: 17 residues. In nucleotides, the CDR3 is TGTGCCAGTAGTATAGTTGGGACAGGGTCTTCTCCAGATACGCAGTATTTT. It codes for CASSIVGTGSSPDTQYF.

The rearrangement uses TRBV5-1 and TRBJ2-5; D may be TRBD2 (5 bases). The CDR3 contains 14 residues. Per the germline V gene, CDR1 is SGHRS and CDR2 is YFSETQ. Trimming took off 10 bases at V and 0 bases at J, with 16 bases between the two ends. CDR3 sequence: CACGTEGYQETQYF. CDR3 nucleotides: TGCGCCTGTGGTACAGAGGGTTACCAAGAGACCCAGTACTTC.

The chain couples TRBV5-4 to TRBJ1-1; 9 bases line up with TRBD1. The CDR3 is 17 amino acids. Germline CDR1 is SGHNT and CDR2 is YYREEE (reference sequence). V gave up 0 bases and J gave up 0 bases; unmatched junction bases: 6. Here the CDR3 DNA reads TGTGCCAGCAGCTTGGATGGGACAGGGCGCATGAACACTGAAGCTTTCTTT. This codes for CASSLDGTGRMNTEAFF.